These T cell receptor beta chains were read from a single sample in a study of shared clonotypes between healthy human individuals. The method was immunoSEQ multiplex PCR; TCRdb's version includes in-frame clones alone and lacks a portion of them. Found here are around 2.1 million clones, about 93% of them singletons; the top ten hold roughly 1.8%. Sample: naive CD8+ T cells from PBMCs. The receptors stem from a young man in good health. Some clones in this sample may be carry-over from other donors' samples. The CDR3 runs from the conserved cysteine through the conserved F or W.

>TRBJ1-2|TRBV15
CATSRTLQGGYGYTF
>TRBJ2-1|TRBV4-1
CASSQRRGNEQFF
>TRBJ1-1|TRBV28
CAGRLQRNTEAFF
>TRBJ2-7|TRBV27
CASAILGGPSYEQYF
>TRBJ2-7|TRBV28
CASSMGGTGYEQYF
>TRBJ1-1|TRBV19
CASTSTGSTEAFF
>TRBJ1-1|TRBV5-4
CASSLVPNTEAFF
>TRBJ2-7|TRBV6-7
CASSTDRGPGYEQYF
>TRBJ1-2|TRBV7-9
CASRTDSRRDRGRYGYTF
>TRBJ2-1|TRBV9
CASSTRLAGGGDNEQFF
>TRBJ2-7|TRBV28
CASSFTGEGYEQYF
>TRBJ1-1|TRBV13
CASSRQVTEAFF
>TRBJ2-5|TRBV18
CASSPSLGTQYF
>TRBJ2-1|TRBV5-1
CASSLDRASSYNEQFF
>TRBJ1-5|TRBV28
CASSLEVASGQPQHF
>TRBJ2-1|TRBV11-2
CASSLGRLAGNEQFF
>TRBJ2-3|TRBV27
CASSRRDYTDTQYF
>TRBJ1-3|TRBV10-3
CAISSGRAGGSGNTIYF
>TRBJ2-7|TRBV5-1
CASSPRDGLYEQYF
>TRBJ2-5|TRBV19
CASSIAGVQETQYF
>TRBJ2-7|TRBV28
CASSLRTGDYEQYF
>TRBJ2-7|TRBV28
CASSTYEGAYEQYF
>TRBJ2-7|TRBV5-1
CASTQGLTPYEQYF
>TRBJ1-5|TRBV6-1
CASSEGLVGVGGNQPQHF
>TRBJ1-2|TRBV13
CASSRTANYGYTF
>TRBJ1-6|TRBV7-9
CASSLEDEAGSPLHF
>TRBJ2-1|TRBV9
CASSVEARTGPYNEQFF
>TRBJ1-2|TRBV7-9
CASSLGSVYGYTF
>TRBJ2-1|TRBV6-5
CASSQTGMNNEQFF
>TRBJ2-1|TRBV29-1
CSVPGGSSYNEQFF
>TRBJ1-2|TRBV13
CASSFGQTNYGYTF
>TRBJ1-1|TRBV5-8
CASSLRGSTEAFF
>TRBJ1-2|TRBV4-1
CASSQVSTWAYGYTF
>TRBJ1-1|TRBV7-2
CASSLGFGGARNTEAFF
>TRBJ2-1|TRBV7-9
CASSPRKGVDNEQFF
>TRBJ2-2|TRBV14
CASSQLVTGELFF
>TRBJ2-1|TRBV27
CTSRGGSGYNEQFF
>TRBJ2-5|TRBV19
CASSIPGLAGGTQYF
>TRBJ2-2|TRBV7-8
CASSLADSGSLSTGELFF
>TRBJ2-7|TRBV6-5
CASSTVGTHYEQYF
>TRBJ2-2|TRBV4-3
CASSQDEASGSVELFF
>TRBJ1-5|TRBV6-1
CASSSGPPAAQPQHF
>TRBJ2-7|TRBV7-9
CASSPGASGRANEQYF
>TRBJ1-1|TRBV9
CASSSNPITEAFF
>TRBJ2-1|TRBV7-9
CASSLLSGEQFF
>TRBJ1-2|TRBV4-3
CASSPDTRANYGYTF
>TRBJ2-1|TRBV13
CASSLGRSRSGEQFF
>TRBJ2-2|TRBV29-1
CSARDGDTGELFF
>TRBJ2-7|TRBV27
CASSFPGSNIDEQYF
>TRBJ2-7|TRBV6-1
CASSGLGHGYEQYF
>TRBJ1-1|TRBV7-9
CASSLVSGGPNTEAFF
>TRBJ2-1|TRBV15
CATSNQDRGNEQFF